This T cell receptor (beta chain) came from a study of blood T cell repertoires in COVID-19. On the study more broadly: PBMCs, B-cell-depleted T cells, or T cells provided the cDNA or gDNA that made up the material.

The length of the CDR3 is 15 residues. From germline, CDR1 is LNHDA and CDR2 SQIVND (reference sequence). J gave up 3 bases and V 7 bases, and 9 bases lay outside the gene matches. This clone was detected a few times. Clones were read by immunoSEQ multiplex PCR, and TCRdb kept only the in-frame ones, dropping some. The data show 100,000 to 150,000 clones, with roughly three quarters seen just once and 1.5% to 2% held by the top ten. The source material was peripheral blood. The TCR sequence derives from a woman in her seventies with acute or convalescent COVID-19. V usage is TRBV19 and J usage is TRBJ1-2; 9 bases align to TRBD1. CDR3: CASTPDRGAYYGYTF. DNA of the CDR3: TGTGCCAGTACCCCAGACAGGGGGGCATACTATGGCTACACCTTC.